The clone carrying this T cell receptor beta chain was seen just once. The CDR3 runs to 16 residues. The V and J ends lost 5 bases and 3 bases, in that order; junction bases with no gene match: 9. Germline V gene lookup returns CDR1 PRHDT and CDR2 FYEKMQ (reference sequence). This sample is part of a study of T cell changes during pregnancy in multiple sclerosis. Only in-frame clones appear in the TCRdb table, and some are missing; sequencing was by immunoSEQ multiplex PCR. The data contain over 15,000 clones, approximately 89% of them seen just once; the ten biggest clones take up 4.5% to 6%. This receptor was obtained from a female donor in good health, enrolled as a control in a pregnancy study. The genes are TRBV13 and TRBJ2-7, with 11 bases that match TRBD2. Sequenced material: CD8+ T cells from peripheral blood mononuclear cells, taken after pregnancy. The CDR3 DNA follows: TGTGCCAGCAGCGTAAGGACTAGCGGGTTCAACTACGAGCAGTACTTC. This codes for CASSVRTSGFNYEQYF.